The T cell receptor beta chain described here comes from a study of blood T cell repertoires in COVID-19. Study-level information: The United States, Italy and Spain provided the acute and convalescent COVID-19 samples. Nucleic acid was either cDNA or gDNA, and it came from T cells, B-cell-depleted T cells, or PBMCs.

Study processing details: Estimates of nucleated cell counts were drawn from the amplification of reference gene primers. Produced via immunoSEQ multiplex PCR; TCRdb's table is partial and in-frame only. V, J and clone size were drawn from that table, and D and trimming were deduced from the DNA. The profile shows tens of thousands of clones, nearly 85% of them singletons. Germline lookup yields CDR1 MNHNS and CDR2 SASEGT. V was clipped by 1 base and J by 7 bases, with 11 bases between them. The CDR3 runs to 14 residues. This chain joins TRBV6-1 and TRBJ2-4; D possibly corresponds to TRBD1 (7 bases). The TCR comes from a woman older than 75 with acute or convalescent COVID-19. The sequencing input was peripheral blood. The DNA for the CDR3 is TGTGCCAGCAGTGAAGTCAGGGGGGCGAACATTCAGTACTTC. Translation gives CASSEVRGANIQYF.